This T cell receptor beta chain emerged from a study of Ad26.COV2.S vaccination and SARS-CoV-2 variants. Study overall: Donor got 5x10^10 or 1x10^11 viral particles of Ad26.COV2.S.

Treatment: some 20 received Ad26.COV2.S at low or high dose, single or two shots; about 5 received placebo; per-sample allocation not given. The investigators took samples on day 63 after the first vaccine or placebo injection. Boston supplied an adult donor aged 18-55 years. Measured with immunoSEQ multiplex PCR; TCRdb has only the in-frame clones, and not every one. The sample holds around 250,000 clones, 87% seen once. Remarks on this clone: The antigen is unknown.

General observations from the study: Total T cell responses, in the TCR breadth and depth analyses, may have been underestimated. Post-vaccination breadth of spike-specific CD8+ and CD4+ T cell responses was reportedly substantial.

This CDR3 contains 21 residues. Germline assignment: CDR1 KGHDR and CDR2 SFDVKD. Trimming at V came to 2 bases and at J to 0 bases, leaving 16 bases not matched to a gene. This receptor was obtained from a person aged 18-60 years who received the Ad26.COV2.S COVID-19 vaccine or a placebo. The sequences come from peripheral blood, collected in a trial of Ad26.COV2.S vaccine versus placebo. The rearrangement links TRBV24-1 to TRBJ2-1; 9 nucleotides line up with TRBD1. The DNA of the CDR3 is TGTGCCACCAGTGATTCTCACCGGGACAGGGTTTCGGTCCCCTCCTACAATGAGCAGTTCTTC. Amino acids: CATSDSHRDRVSVPSYNEQFF.